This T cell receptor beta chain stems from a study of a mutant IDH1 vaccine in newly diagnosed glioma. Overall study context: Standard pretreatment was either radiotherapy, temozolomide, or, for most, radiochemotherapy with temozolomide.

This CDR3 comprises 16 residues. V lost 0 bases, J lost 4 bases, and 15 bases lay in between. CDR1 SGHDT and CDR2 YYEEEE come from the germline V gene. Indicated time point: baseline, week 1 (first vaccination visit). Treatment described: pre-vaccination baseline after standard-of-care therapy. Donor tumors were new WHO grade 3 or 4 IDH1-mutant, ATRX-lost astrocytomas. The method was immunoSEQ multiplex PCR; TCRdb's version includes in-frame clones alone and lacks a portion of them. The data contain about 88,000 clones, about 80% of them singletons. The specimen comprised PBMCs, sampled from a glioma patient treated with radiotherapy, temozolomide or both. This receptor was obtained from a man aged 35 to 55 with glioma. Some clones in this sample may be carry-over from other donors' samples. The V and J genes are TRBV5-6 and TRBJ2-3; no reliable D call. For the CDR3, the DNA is TGTGCCAGCAGCTTGGGTGGGCCCTACGAGGCAGATACGCAGTATTTT. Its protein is CASSLGGPYEADTQYF.